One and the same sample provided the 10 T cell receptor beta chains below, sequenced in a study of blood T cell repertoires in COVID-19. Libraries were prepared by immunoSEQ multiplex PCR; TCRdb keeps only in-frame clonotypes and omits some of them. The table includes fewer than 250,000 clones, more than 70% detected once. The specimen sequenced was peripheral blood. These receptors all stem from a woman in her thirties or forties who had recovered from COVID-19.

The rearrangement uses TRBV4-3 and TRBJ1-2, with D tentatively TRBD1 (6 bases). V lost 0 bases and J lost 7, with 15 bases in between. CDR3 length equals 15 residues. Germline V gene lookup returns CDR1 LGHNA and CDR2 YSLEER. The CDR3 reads CASSQEGTGWSGYTF. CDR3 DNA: TGCGCCAGCAGCCAAGAGGGCACAGGGTGGAGTGGCTACACCTTC.

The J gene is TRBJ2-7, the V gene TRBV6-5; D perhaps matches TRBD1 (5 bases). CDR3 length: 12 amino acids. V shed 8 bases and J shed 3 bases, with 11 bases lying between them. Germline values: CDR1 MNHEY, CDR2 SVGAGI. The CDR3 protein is CASDAGIYEQYF. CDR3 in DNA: TGTGCCAGCGATGCAGGGATCTACGAGCAGTACTTC.

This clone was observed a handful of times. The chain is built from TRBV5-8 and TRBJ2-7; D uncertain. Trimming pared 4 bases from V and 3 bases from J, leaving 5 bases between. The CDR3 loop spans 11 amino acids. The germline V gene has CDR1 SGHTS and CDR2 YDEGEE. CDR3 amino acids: CASSPLYEQYF. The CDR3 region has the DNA TGTGCCAGCAGCCCCCTCTACGAGCAGTACTTC.

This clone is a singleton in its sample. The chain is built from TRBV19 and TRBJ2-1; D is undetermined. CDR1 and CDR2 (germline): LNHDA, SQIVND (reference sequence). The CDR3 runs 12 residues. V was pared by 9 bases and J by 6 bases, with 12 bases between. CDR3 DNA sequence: TGTGCCAGCCGCCTCTCTAGCAATGAGCAGTTCTTC. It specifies CASRLSSNEQFF. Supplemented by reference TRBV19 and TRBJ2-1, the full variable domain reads DGGITQSPKYLFRKEGQNVTLSCEQNLNHDAMYWYRQDPGQGLRLIYYSQIVNDFQKGDIAEGYSVSREKKESFPLTVTSAQKNPTAFYLCASRLSSNEQFFGPGTRLTVL.

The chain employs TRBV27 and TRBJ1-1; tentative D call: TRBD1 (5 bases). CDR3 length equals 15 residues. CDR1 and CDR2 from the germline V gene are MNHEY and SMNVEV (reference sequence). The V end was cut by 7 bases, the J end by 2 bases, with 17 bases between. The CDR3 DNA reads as TGTGCCAGCAAGAATATCAGGGCCAGTAACACTGAAGCTTTCTTT. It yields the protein CASKNIRASNTEAFF.

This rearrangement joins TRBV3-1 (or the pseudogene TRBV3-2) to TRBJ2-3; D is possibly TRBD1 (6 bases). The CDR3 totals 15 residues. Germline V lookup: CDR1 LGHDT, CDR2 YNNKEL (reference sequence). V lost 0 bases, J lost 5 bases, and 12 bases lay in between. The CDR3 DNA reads TGTGCCAGCAGCCAAGACGCCTCAGGGGAAGATACGCAGTATTTT. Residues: CASSQDASGEDTQYF.

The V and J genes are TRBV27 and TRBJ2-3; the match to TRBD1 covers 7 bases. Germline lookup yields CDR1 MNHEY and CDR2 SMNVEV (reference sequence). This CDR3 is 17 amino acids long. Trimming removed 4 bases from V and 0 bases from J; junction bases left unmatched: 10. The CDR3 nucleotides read TGTGCCAGCAGTTCACGGACAGGCACCACTAGCACAGATACGCAGTATTTT. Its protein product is CASSSRTGTTSTDTQYF.

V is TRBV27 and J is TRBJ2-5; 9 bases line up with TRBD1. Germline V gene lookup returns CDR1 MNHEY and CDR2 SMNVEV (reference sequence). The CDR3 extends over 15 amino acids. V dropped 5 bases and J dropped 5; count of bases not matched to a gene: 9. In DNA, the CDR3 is TGTGCCAGCAGTGTCCACAGGGGGCGCTGGGAGACCCAGTACTTC. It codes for CASSVHRGRWETQYF.

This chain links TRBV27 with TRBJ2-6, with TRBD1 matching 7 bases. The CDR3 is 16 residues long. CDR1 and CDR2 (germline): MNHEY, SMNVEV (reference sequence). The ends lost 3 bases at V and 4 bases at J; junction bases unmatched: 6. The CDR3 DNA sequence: TGTGCCAGCAGTTTCGACAGGGTTGCCGGGGCCAACGTCCTGACTTTC. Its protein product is CASSFDRVAGANVLTF.

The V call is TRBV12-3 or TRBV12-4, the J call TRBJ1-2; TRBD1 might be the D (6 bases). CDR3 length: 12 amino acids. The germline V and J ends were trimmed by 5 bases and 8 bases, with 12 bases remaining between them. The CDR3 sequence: CASSLGAEGYTF. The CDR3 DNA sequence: TGTGCCAGCAGTCTGGGGGCCGAAGGCTACACCTTC.